The 19 T cell receptor beta chains reported below all come from one sample, sequenced in a study of blood T cell repertoires in COVID-19. The assay was immunoSEQ multiplex PCR, and TCRdb's table has in-frame clones only and misses some. The data show roughly 200,000 clones, less than 90% seen once. Material for sequencing was PBMCs or T cells enriched from blood (not recorded which). Receptors were obtained from a woman aged 50 to 60 in a cohort exposed to, infected with or recovered from COVID-19 (not recorded which).

This clone turned up a few times. The genes are TRBV11-3 and TRBJ2-2; 9 bases agree with TRBD1. This CDR3 is built from 14 residues. Germline assignment: CDR1 SGHNT and CDR2 YENEEA. Losses at the gene ends were 6 bases for V and 5 bases for J; bases not matched to a gene: 4. The CDR3: CASSSGTGTGELFF. CDR3 DNA sequence: TGTGCCAGCAGTTCCGGGACAGGGACCGGGGAGCTGTTTTTT.

This clone was seen a single time. V and J are TRBV10-3 and TRBJ1-6; the match to TRBD1 covers 9 bases. The germline CDR1 and CDR2 sequences are ENHRY and SYGVKD. The CDR3 loop spans 15 amino acids. Unmatched junction bases numbered 4, after V lost 3 bases and J lost 7 bases. CDR3 sequence reads: CAISDPQGANSPLHF. CDR3 DNA sequence: TGTGCCATCAGTGACCCACAGGGGGCGAATTCACCCCTCCACTTT.

The chain uses TRBV24-1 and TRBJ1-2, with a possible D match to TRBD1 (6 bases). V lost 4 bases and J 7 bases, leaving 9 bases between the germline ends. This CDR3 is built from 12 residues. Per the germline V gene, CDR1 is KGHDR and CDR2 is SFDVKD. The chain's CDR3 is CATSDLDSGYTF. The CDR3 DNA reads TGTGCCACCAGTGACTTGGACAGTGGCTACACCTTC.

This clone was counted once. This chain connects TRBV7-2 to TRBJ2-7, with TRBD1 identical over 9 bases. This CDR3 region has 16 residues. J gave up 6 bases and V 3 bases, and 12 bases lay outside the gene matches. CDR1 and CDR2 from the germline V gene are SGHTA and FQGNSA. CDR3 sequence: CASSFSLFRDRVEQYF. Here the CDR3 DNA reads TGTGCCAGCAGCTTTAGCCTATTCCGGGACAGGGTCGAGCAGTACTTC. Looking up the rest from reference TRBV7-2 and TRBJ2-7 gives the full variable domain: GAGVSQSPSNKVTEKGKDVELRCDPISGHTALYWYRQSLGQGLEFLIYFQGNSAPDKSGLPSDRFSAERTGGSVSTLTIQRTQQEDSAVYLCASSFSLFRDRVEQYFGPGTRLTVT.

The rearrangement joins TRBV18 to TRBJ1-5; D is uncertain. Trimming shortened V by 7 bases and J by 2 bases, and 15 bases separated the two germline ends. Germline CDR1 KGHSH, CDR2 LQKENI. CDR3 size: 15 residues. The CDR3 DNA reads TGTGCCAGCTTTAGGGCCCCGAGGGGCAATCAGCCCCAGCATTTT. It yields the protein CASFRAPRGNQPQHF.

This clone has a handful of counts. The rearrangement joins TRBV9 to TRBJ1-1; D gene unclear. V was shortened by 0 bases and J by 1 base, with 10 bases between the two germline ends. The CDR3 length is 15 residues. Germline-derived CDR1 and CDR2 are SGDLS and YYNGEE. In nucleotides, the CDR3 is TGTGCCAGCAGCGTAGTCGCGGGTTGGAACACTGAAGCTTTCTTT. It is translated as CASSVVAGWNTEAFF.

The CDR3 is CASSWAKGTDTQYF. The CDR3 DNA reads TGTGCCAGCAGCTGGGCCAAGGGGACAGATACGCAGTATTTT. V is TRBV5-5 and J is TRBJ2-3; the D gene is possibly TRBD1 (5 bases). Germline lookup yields CDR1 SGHKS and CDR2 YYEKEE (reference sequence). CDR3 length: 14 residues. Trimming took 3 bases from V and 3 from J, leaving 11 bases between them.

The V and J genes are TRBV3-1 (or the pseudogene TRBV3-2) and TRBJ1-4; TRBD1 aligns across 11 bases. Trimming took 0 bases from V and 4 from J; bases not matched to a gene: 7. Germline V gives CDR1 LGHDT, CDR2 YNNKEL (reference sequence). This CDR3 is 18 amino acids long. CDR3 nucleotide sequence: TGTGCCAGCAGCCAAGAGTGGACAGGGGGCACCGGTAATGAAAAACTGTTTTTT. The encoded protein is CASSQEWTGGTGNEKLFF.

The chain links TRBV10-3 to TRBJ2-3; possible D gene TRBD2, 5 bases. The ends were cut back, 3 bases at V and 4 bases at J, with 8 bases in the middle. Germline CDR1 and CDR2: ENHRY and SYGVKD. The CDR3 covers 13 residues. CDR3 in amino acids: CAISDASPDTQYF. The CDR3 DNA sequence: TGTGCCATCAGTGATGCTAGCCCAGATACGCAGTATTTT.

CDR3 residues: CASRSGRGNSPLHF. CDR3 sequence (DNA): TGTGCCAGCAGGTCAGGGCGGGGGAATTCACCCCTCCACTTT. The rearrangement joins TRBV11-2 to TRBJ1-6, with D tentatively TRBD1 (5 bases). Germline lookup yields CDR1 SGHAT and CDR2 FQNNGV. The V gene lost 6 bases and the J gene lost 7 bases, with 13 bases spanning the gap. This CDR3 has 14 amino acids.

This sequence joins TRBV4-2 and TRBJ2-3; maybe TRBD2 (6 bases). This CDR3 region has 16 residues. CDR1 LGHNA and CDR2 YNFKEQ come from the germline V gene. V lost 2 bases and J lost 7, with 19 bases in between. The CDR3, as DNA: TGTGCCAGCAGCCAATACCGGGAGACCGTCGTGAATACGCAGTATTTT. This codes for CASSQYRETVVNTQYF.

The chain carries TRBV9 and TRBJ2-3; D remains unclear. This CDR3 has 15 residues. The V gene lost 4 bases and the J gene lost 0 bases, with 12 bases spanning the gap. The germline V gene has CDR1 SGDLS and CDR2 YYNGEE. The CDR3 region is CASSPRAVSTDTQYF. As DNA, the CDR3 is TGTGCCAGCAGCCCCCGCGCGGTTAGCACAGATACGCAGTATTTT.

The genes are TRBV9 and TRBJ2-3, with 14 bases that match TRBD2. Unmatched junction bases numbered 7, after V lost 4 bases and J lost 6 bases. The germline V gene encodes CDR1 SGDLS and CDR2 YYNGEE. The length of the CDR3 is 16 residues. CDR3 sequence (DNA): TGTGCCAGCAGCACCGGACTAGCGGGGGGTTGGGATACGCAGTATTTT. Protein product: CASSTGLAGGWDTQYF.

This chain joins TRBV7-3 and TRBJ1-1, with D possibly matching TRBD1 (6 bases). CDR1 and CDR2 (germline): SGHTA, FQGTGA. Trimming removed 2 bases from V and 4 bases from J, with 14 bases in between. This CDR3 is 15 amino acids long. CDR3 sequence reads: CASSLSPGRGTEAFF. The CDR3 DNA follows: TGTGCCAGCAGCTTATCCCCAGGCAGGGGCACTGAAGCTTTCTTT.

V is TRBV3-1 (or the pseudogene TRBV3-2) and J is TRBJ2-7; a possible D gene is TRBD2 (5 bases). Trimming pared 6 bases from V and 2 bases from J, leaving 8 bases between. There are 12 residues in the CDR3. Germline lookup yields CDR1 LGHDT and CDR2 YNNKEL (reference sequence). DNA for the CDR3: TGTGCCAGCAGGTACGGGACCTACGAGCAGTACTTC. Amino acid sequence: CASRYGTYEQYF.

The V gene is TRBV28, the J gene TRBJ1-3, with 7 bases fitting TRBD1. From germline, CDR1 is MDHEN and CDR2 SYDVKM. Trimming cost V 6 bases and J 5 bases; bases outside gene matches: 16. CDR3 length: 17 amino acids. The CDR3 DNA reads as TGTGCCAGCAGCAGAGGCTCCGGGACAGTATCGAGAAACACCATATATTTT. Translating gives CASSRGSGTVSRNTIYF.

This chain joins TRBV7-8 and TRBJ2-7, with 12 bases matching TRBD1. Per the germline V gene, CDR1 is SGHVS and CDR2 is FQNEAQ. The J segment lost 5 bases and the V segment lost 5 bases, leaving 10 bases of the junction unmatched. The CDR3 extends over 16 amino acids. The CDR3, as DNA: TGTGCCAGCAGCGCACAATCCGGGACAGGGGGCGACGAGCAGTACTTC. The encoded protein is CASSAQSGTGGDEQYF. The full variable domain, completed using reference TRBV7-8 and TRBJ2-7, is GAGVSQSPRYKVAKRGQDVALRCDPISGHVSLFWYQQALGQGPEFLTYFQNEAQLDKSGLPSDRFFAERPEGSVSTLKIQRTQQEDSAVYLCASSAQSGTGGDEQYFGPGTRLTVT.

This clone was detected only once. This sequence joins TRBV20-1 and TRBJ1-3; 8 bases align to TRBD1. CDR1 is DFQATT and CDR2 is SNEGSKA in the germline V gene (reference sequence). Trimming removed 3 bases from V and 0 bases from J; junction bases left unmatched: 10. The CDR3 spans 17 residues. The CDR3 spells CSASRGTGDNSGNTIYF. DNA of the CDR3: TGCAGTGCTAGTCGGGGGACAGGTGATAACTCTGGAAACACCATATATTTT.

The rearrangement joins TRBV14 to TRBJ1-1; 9 nucleotides agree with TRBD1. In germline, CDR1 is SGHDN, CDR2 FVKESK. The CDR3 has 14 residues. Trimming removed 6 bases from V and 5 bases from J; junction bases left unmatched: 7. CDR3 sequence: CASSRPGTGTEAFF. The CDR3 bases are TGTGCCAGCAGTCGTCCCGGGACAGGGACTGAAGCTTTCTTT.